This TCR beta chain came from a study of blood T cells in healthy people across ages. A second PCR, run for about 7 to 11 cycles, used a sample-barcoded 5' primer plus a J-beta primer mix. TCRdb itself ran the 5' RACE reads through MiXCR, one entry per CDR3 protein. This table has approximately 690,000 distinct CDR3 sequences, roughly 41% appearing once. Trimming took off 3 bases at V and 0 bases at J, with 8 bases between the two ends. CDR1 is MDHEN, CDR2 SYDVKM, per germline. The CDR3 has 15 amino acids. This clonotype was sampled from an elderly man in good health. The chain uses TRBV28 and TRBJ2-2; TRBD1 is a possible D gene (6 bases). The sample taken for sequencing was blood. In nucleotides, the CDR3 is TGTGCCAGCAGTTTCAACAGGGCGAACACCGGGGAGCTGTTTTTT. It translates to CASSFNRANTGELFF. Filled out from reference TRBV28 and TRBJ2-2, the complete variable domain reads DVKVTQSSRYLVKRTGEKVFLECVQDMDHENMFWYRQDPGLGLRLIYFSYDVKMKEKGDIPEGYSVSREKKERFSLILESASTNQTSMYLCASSFNRANTGELFFGEGSRLTVL.